This entry is about one T cell receptor (beta chain). The target of this receptor is not known. No much larger clone is present one base from it, and per-base qualities are unavailable. The junction shows trimming of 5 bases on V and 5 bases on J, and the gene matches do not reach 12 bases of it. The cysteine opens and the phenylalanine closes a CDR3 of 15 amino acids. Kept here is only the CDR3 DNA, which spans 45 bases and is read in frame from base 1. The germline V gene supplies CDR1 SGHVS and CDR2 FQNEAQ. Preparation of the library involved the immunoSEQ multiplex PCR assay. Adaptive Biotechnologies carried out TCRB amplification, library preparation, sequencing and preliminary bioinformatics at Survey level resolution. For TCRB sequencing, genomic DNA from the sorted cTfh populations was amplified by multiplex PCR. The paper's data handling went like this. In R, clonality was calculated as 1 minus the normalized Shannon entropy, and the Gini index was computed using the R package ineq. Overlap score was the summed counts of shared sequences divided by total counts of all sequences in both compared samples. The significance of shared clonotypes was tested with Fisher's exact test, assuming a theoretical repertoire of 10^7 TCRB sequences. Imported from immuneACCESS, the table was reduced by TCRdb to in-frame sequences with V and J called. These copies leave out some clones; in studies compared against another copy, an unresolved V gene accounts for under half, and the cause of the remainder is not known. D and trimming come from the DNA, and the V and J calls and clone size come from that table. This sample has 5,500 to 6,500 clones in its table, and approximately 85% of those were observed once. The ten largest clonotypes hold roughly 1% of the sample.

The data originate from a study of follicular helper T cells after annual influenza vaccination (dated by TCRdb to the late 2010s). A note on the overall study: After each seasonal influenza vaccination, blood samples were collected on days 0, 7 and 28. Some subjects were followed across successive annual vaccinations spanning the 2013-2014, 2014-2015 and 2015-2016 seasons to study recall of cTfh clones. One week after vaccination, a second recruited cohort of eleven to twelve subjects (Table S1) displayed a similar ICOS+CD38+ cTfh response. Multi-year samples were available for six subjects, with four spanning two vaccination seasons and two spanning three seasons. The 2015 samples were processed right after collection, while the 2013-2014 samples were cryopreserved.

Explained via the paper, the time point label denotes: 2015-2016 season, pre-vaccination. Adults were given seasonal inactivated influenza vaccine (Fluvarix), and sorted blood CD4 subsets were followed by TCRB sequencing before and after vaccination. Subjects were considered eligible if community-dwelling and if influenza vaccine had not been received in the prior 6 months. Exclusions included influenza vaccine contraindications, substance abuse, HIV/AIDS, active malignancy, immunomodulatory medication and active illness such as respiratory infection. At each time point, somewhere between roughly 35 and 110 mL of blood was taken. Non-naive CD4+CXCR5+PD-1+ cells were defined as circulating Tfh and were sorted into ICOS+CD38+ and ICOS-CD38- fractions. Ficoll-Paque PLUS or SepMate separation was used to isolate PBMC. Cell subsets were sorted from PBMC on a BD FACS Aria before DNA extraction. What the work shows at the level of the full study, not this receptor alone: ICOS+CD38+ cTfh clonality correlated with the frequency of that population, and its change correlated with the change in circulating plasmablast frequency. Successive annual vaccinations recalled a recurrent oligoclonal ICOS+CD38+ cTfh response that contained tetramer and AIM influenza-specific clonotypes. Productive TCRB sequences were recovered from only about 9-23% of analyzed cells, so rare clonotypes could not be sampled. Day 7 ICOS+CD38+ clones were most often found later in ICOS-CD38- cTfh, suggesting that subset may serve as a memory reservoir.

This clonotype was sampled from an adult who received the influenza vaccine. Here the chain combines TRBV7-8 and TRBJ2-7; the central 7 bases match TRBD1. Sample: CXCR5+ CD38- circulating T follicular helper cells from blood, taken on the day of influenza vaccination. Per the publication, the cell subset or site label means: circulating Tfh, non-naive CD4+CXCR5+PD-1+ (ICOS+CD38+ or ICOS-CD38-). The DNA reads as follows: TGTGCCAGCAGCCCTACCCCCGACAGGGATCACGAGCAGTACTTC. This translates into CASSPTPDRDHEQYF.